A single sample is the source of the 23 T cell receptor beta chains below, sequenced in a study of T cells in Graves' hyperthyroidism and ophthalmopathy. TCR beta CDR3 regions were amplified from RNA transcripts. During a first-round RT-PCR of the TCR CDR3, the HTBI primer set was used. Via MiXCR, TCRdb re-called the multiplex PCR reads, giving one row per CDR3 protein. The sample comprises 250,000 to 300,000 distinct CDR3 sequences, roughly 15% of which are singletons, and around 8% rests with the top ten. Sequencing used blood. These receptors originate from a middle-aged woman with Graves' hyperthyroidism.

This clonotype was counted ten times or more. V usage is TRBV29-1 and J usage is TRBJ1-1, with D tentatively TRBD1 (5 bases). The CDR3 length is 13 residues. CDR1 is SQVTM and CDR2 is ANQGSEA in the germline V gene. V lost 4 bases and J 5 bases, leaving 14 bases between the germline ends. The CDR3, as DNA: TGCAGCGTTGTTTCTCCGGGGGGGACTGAAGCTTTCTTT. It encodes CSVVSPGGTEAFF.

In this sample, this clonotype turned up many times. J is TRBJ2-7 and V is TRBV2; D not certain. This CDR3 is built from 12 residues. Trimming left V 0 bases short and J 9 bases short, with 9 bases between. Per the germline V gene, CDR1 is SNHLY and CDR2 is FYNNEI. The CDR3: CASSEAVGWQYF. The CDR3 nucleotides are TGTGCCAGCAGTGAAGCAGTGGGGTGGCAGTACTTC.

This clonotype was recorded at least ten times. J is TRBJ2-7 and V is TRBV6-1; no definite D call. The CDR3 totals 15 residues. Per the germline V gene, CDR1 is MNHNS and CDR2 is SASEGT. Trimming cost V 8 bases and J 6 bases, with 23 bases left between them. Written as DNA, the CDR3 is TGTGCCAGCTCAGAAGGGATCATTAAAAGTCCCGAGCAGTACTTC. This sequence encodes CASSEGIIKSPEQYF.

This clonotype was recorded many times. This sequence joins TRBV7-2 and TRBJ2-7; no firm D call. The CDR3 consists of 12 residues. The germline V gene has CDR1 SGHTA and CDR2 FQGNSA. V shed 3 bases and J shed 4 bases, with 7 bases lying between them. The CDR3 DNA is TGTGCCAGCAGCTTCGTCGTTTACGAGCAGTACTTC. This codes for CASSFVVYEQYF.

The V gene is TRBV19, the J gene TRBJ2-4, with TRBD2 identical over 10 bases. The V gene's germline CDR1 is LNHDA and CDR2 SQIVND (reference sequence). V lost 8 bases, J lost 6 bases, and 7 bases stayed unmatched. CDR3 size: 14 residues. The CDR3 reads CASGEEREGNIQYF. The CDR3 bases are TGTGCCAGTGGGGAGGAGCGGGAGGGAAACATTCAGTACTTC. The entire variable domain, with the rest obtained from reference TRBV19 and TRBJ2-4, is as follows: DGGITQSPKYLFRKEGQNVTLSCEQNLNHDAMYWYRQDPGQGLRLIYYSQIVNDFQKGDIAEGYSVSREKKESFPLTVTSAQKNPTAFYLCASGEEREGNIQYFGAGTRLSVL.

This clonotype was seen a few times. The rearrangement joins TRBV12-3 or TRBV12-4 to TRBJ2-2; weak D call: TRBD2 (6 bases). The CDR3 extends over 16 amino acids. With 3 bases removed from V and 2 bases from J, the gap between germline ends came to 13 bases. The chain's CDR3 is CASSFLSGGNTGELFF. As DNA, the CDR3 is TGTGCCAGCAGTTTCTTATCCGGGGGAAACACCGGGGAGCTGTTTTTT.

This clonotype was detected many times. This chain uses TRBV2 with TRBJ2-5; D uncertain. Trimming stripped 5 bases from V and 3 bases from J, with 4 bases between. The germline V gene has CDR1 SNHLY and CDR2 FYNNEI. The CDR3 length is 11 residues. The CDR3 DNA follows: TGTGCCAGCAGTAATGAAGAGACCCAGTACTTC. As protein: CASSNEETQYF.

In this sample, this clonotype turned up many times. This chain joins TRBV7-2 and TRBJ2-1, with D maybe TRBD2 (6 bases). CDR3 length equals 14 residues. Germline values: CDR1 SGHTA, CDR2 FQGNSA. V was trimmed by 3 bases and J by 5 bases, leaving 11 bases between them. The CDR3 region is CASSLSGANNEQFF. Written as DNA, the CDR3 is TGTGCCAGCAGCTTGTCGGGAGCTAACAATGAGCAGTTCTTC.

This clonotype was observed at least ten times. V gene TRBV29-1 combines with J gene TRBJ2-3; D is unclear. Trimming shortened V by 6 bases and J by 6 bases, and 13 bases separated the two germline ends. CDR3 length equals 12 residues. Germline V CDR1 and CDR2: SQVTM, ANQGSEA. CDR3 loop: CSVTVMDDTQYF. CDR3 nucleotide sequence: TGCAGCGTCACCGTTATGGACGATACGCAGTATTTT.

The V and J genes are TRBV5-6 and TRBJ1-6; maybe TRBD1 (6 bases). V was shortened by 3 bases and J by 9 bases, with 19 bases between the two germline ends. Germline lookup yields CDR1 SGHDT and CDR2 YYEEEE. CDR3 size: 16 residues. The CDR3 nucleotides are TGTGCCAGCAGCTCTACCCTCCAGGGGAATGTTTCACCCCTCCACTTT. Translating it yields CASSSTLQGNVSPLHF.

This rearrangement joins TRBV2 to TRBJ2-2, with no clear D. The CDR3 has 14 amino acids. Germline assignment: CDR1 SNHLY and CDR2 FYNNEI. V was shortened by 7 bases and J by 1 base, with 10 bases between the two germline ends. CDR3 sequence: CASNIWGNTGELFF. Here the CDR3 DNA reads TGTGCCAGCAATATATGGGGGAACACCGGGGAGCTGTTTTTT.

This clonotype was seen ten or more times. The chain uses TRBV2 and TRBJ2-7; D is unresolved. Trimming removed 3 bases from V and 1 base from J, with 10 bases in between. This CDR3 region has 14 residues. The germline CDR1 and CDR2 sequences are SNHLY and FYNNEI. CDR3 loop: CASSDEDSSYEQYF. DNA for the CDR3: TGTGCCAGCAGTGACGAGGATAGTTCCTACGAGCAGTACTTC. The whole variable domain, remainder taken from reference TRBV2 and TRBJ2-7, is EPEVTQTPSHQVTQMGQEVILRCVPISNHLYFYWYRQILGQKVEFLVSFYNNEISEKSEIFDDQFSVERPDGSNFTLKIRSTKLEDSAMYFCASSDEDSSYEQYFGPGTRLTVT.

This clonotype has at least ten counts. J is TRBJ1-5 and V is TRBV6-1; D remains ambiguous. The CDR3 runs 13 residues. Trimming removed 5 bases from V and 3 bases from J, with 8 bases in between. CDR1 MNHNS and CDR2 SASEGT come from the germline V gene. CDR3 loop: CASSTPDNQPQHF. CDR3 DNA sequence: TGTGCCAGCAGTACCCCCGACAATCAGCCCCAGCATTTT.

This clonotype was recorded many times. This sequence joins TRBV7-9 and TRBJ1-3; D is unclear. The CDR3 is made up of 14 amino acids. From germline, CDR1 is SEHNR and CDR2 FQNEAQ (reference sequence). Trimming removed 3 bases at V and 4 bases at J, with 10 bases between. CDR3 nucleotides: TGTGCCAGCAGCTTCGGGCTCTCGGGAAACACCATATATTTT. Protein product: CASSFGLSGNTIYF. Using reference TRBV7-9 and TRBJ1-3 for the parts outside the CDR3, the full variable domain is DTGVSQNPRHKITKRGQNVTFRCDPISEHNRLYWYRQTLGQGPEFLTYFQNEAQLEKSRLLSDRFSAERPKGSFSTLEIQRTEQGDSAMYLCASSFGLSGNTIYFGEGSWLTVV.

In this sample, this clonotype turned up many times. CDR3 sequence: CSASIAGGTYEQYF. The CDR3 bases are TGCAGTGCTAGCATAGCGGGAGGGACCTACGAGCAGTACTTC. This chain links TRBV20-1 with TRBJ2-7; 11 positions agree with TRBD2. Germline V gene sequence: CDR1 DFQATT, CDR2 SNEGSKA (reference sequence). The CDR3 is 14 amino acids. The junction had 3 bases not matched to a gene; V was cut back by 3 bases and J by 2 bases.

This clonotype was counted at least ten times. CDR3 coding DNA: TGTGCCAGCAGTGCCCCGACCGGGACAGGGGATGAGCAGTTCTTC. As protein: CASSAPTGTGDEQFF. This chain joins TRBV2 and TRBJ2-1; TRBD1 matches 10 bases. The germline V gene encodes CDR1 SNHLY and CDR2 FYNNEI. V lost 4 bases and J lost 8; bases outside the gene matches: 8. CDR3 length: 15 residues.

This clonotype was recorded a few times. The V gene is TRBV4-1, the J gene TRBJ1-1; unclear D gene. The CDR3 is made up of 15 amino acids. V lost 1 base and J 4 bases, leaving 13 bases between the germline ends. Germline V CDR1 and CDR2: MGHRA, YSYEKL. The CDR3 coding sequence is TGCGCCAGCAGCCAAGCGGGGTATTGGGGCACTGAAGCTTTCTTT. Translated, it gives CASSQAGYWGTEAFF.

As regards this clonotype: Being one base from a much bigger clone, this may be a read error. This chain joins TRBV20-1 and TRBJ1-1; D perhaps matches TRBD1 (6 bases). Trimming removed 0 bases from V and 6 bases from J, with 14 bases in between. Per germline, CDR1 DFQATT and CDR2 SNEGSKA (reference sequence). This CDR3 contains 14 residues. The CDR3 DNA is TGCAGTGCTAGAGATGGTAAGGGGGACGCTGAAGCTTTCTTT. It specifies CSARDGKGDAEAFF.

In its sample, this clonotype was seen many times. The DNA for the CDR3 is TGTGCCAGCAGTTTCACGGGAGACCGCAATGAGCAGTTCTTC. Protein product: CASSFTGDRNEQFF. The chain links TRBV12-3 or TRBV12-4 to TRBJ2-1, with D possibly being TRBD2 (6 bases). Trimming stripped 3 bases from V and 6 bases from J, with 12 bases between. This CDR3 comprises 14 residues.

The CDR3 protein is CAISDSGKNIQYF. CDR3 nucleotides: TGTGCCATCAGTGACTCAGGAAAAAACATTCAGTACTTC. The chain combines TRBV10-3 with TRBJ2-4, with D uncertain. Trimming stripped 3 bases from V and 4 bases from J, with 7 bases between. Germline-derived CDR1 and CDR2 are ENHRY and SYGVKD. The CDR3 loop spans 13 amino acids.

This clonotype was observed a handful of times. One end of the junction does not line up with germline, which may come from a read error. The chain combines TRBV13 with TRBJ1-5, with unresolved D. Germline CDR1 and CDR2: PRHDT and FYEKMQ (reference sequence). The CDR3 contains 12 residues. The CDR3 bases are TGTGCCTGCAGCTGGGGCAATCAGCCCCAGCATTTT. Translating it yields CACSWGNQPQHF.

This clonotype was seen at least ten times. The chain employs TRBV3-1 and TRBJ2-5; D call uncertain. The CDR3 length is 15 residues. Per the germline V gene, CDR1 is LGHDT and CDR2 is YNNKEL (reference sequence). V was shortened by 1 base and J by 5 bases, with 14 bases between the two germline ends. In DNA, the CDR3 is TGTGCCAGCAGCCAAGGACCCCTGGCTTCGGAGACCCAGTACTTC. Its protein product is CASSQGPLASETQYF.

This clonotype was recorded at least ten times. The chain has TRBV20-1 and TRBJ2-5; D is unresolved. The CDR3 contains 13 residues. In germline, CDR1 is DFQATT, CDR2 SNEGSKA (reference sequence). The V gene lost 6 bases and the J gene lost 3 bases, with 14 bases spanning the gap. The CDR3 region is CSAPDGSEETQYF. The CDR3 nucleotides read TGCAGTGCCCCAGACGGATCCGAAGAGACCCAGTACTTC.